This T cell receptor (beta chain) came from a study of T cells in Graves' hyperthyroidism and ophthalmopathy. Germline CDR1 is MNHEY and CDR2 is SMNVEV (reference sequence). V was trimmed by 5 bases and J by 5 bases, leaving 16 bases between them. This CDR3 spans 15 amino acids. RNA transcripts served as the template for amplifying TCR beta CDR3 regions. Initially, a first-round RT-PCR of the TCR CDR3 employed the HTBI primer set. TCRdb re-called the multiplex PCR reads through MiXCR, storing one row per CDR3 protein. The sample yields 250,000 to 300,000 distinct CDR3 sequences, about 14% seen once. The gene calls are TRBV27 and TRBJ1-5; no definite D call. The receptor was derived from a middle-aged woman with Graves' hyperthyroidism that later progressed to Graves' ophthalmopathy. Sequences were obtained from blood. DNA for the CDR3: TGTGCCAGCAGTCCGGTGGCGGGGATTCATCAGCCCCAGCATTTT. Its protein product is CASSPVAGIHQPQHF.